This T cell receptor beta chain was identified during a study of cytomegalovirus exposure and HLA in healthy donors. Researchers ran the PCR with 60 Vbeta and 13 Jbeta primers. Assay: immunoSEQ multiplex PCR; the TCRdb copy retains only in-frame clones and omits some. The sample holds 95,000 to 100,000 clones, around two thirds seen once. The CDR3 totals 15 residues. The J segment lost 0 bases and the V segment lost 2 bases, leaving 1 base of the junction unmatched. Per the germline V gene, CDR1 is SGHTA and CDR2 is FQGNSA. The source of this sequence is a male donor in good health and CMV-seronegative. J is TRBJ2-5 and V is TRBV7-2; TRBD2 matches 9 bases. Input material: PBMCs. CDR3 nucleotides: TGTGCCAGCAGCTTAACTAGCGGGTACCAAGAGACCCAGTACTTC. This gives the protein CASSLTSGYQETQYF.